Listed here is a single TCR beta chain. Its cognate antigen is unknown. The second PCR ran about 6 to 12 cycles with a sample-barcoded 5' primer and J-beta primers. One entry per CDR3 protein, called by TCRdb with MiXCR from the 5' RACE reads. The sample has roughly 1 million distinct CDR3 sequences, 20% to 25% seen once. The data are from a study of blood T cells in healthy people across ages. General observations from the study: The study found more naive CD4+ cells and higher diversity in long-lived than aged donors.

This same sample was also taken into another study, of T cells of mothers and their children. That paper states: T cell clones that were persistent and microchimeric went undetected.

The sequence came from a girl aged 2 to 10 in good health. Sequencing was carried out using blood.

The CDR3, as DNA: TGTGCCAGCAGTCCTCAGCGGGGGGGGCCTCCCACCGGGGAGCTGTTTTTT. This translates into CASSPQRGGPPTGELFF. The chain recombines TRBV6-2 or TRBV6-3 with TRBJ2-2, with 10 bases that match TRBD2. J was trimmed by 4 bases and V by 5 bases; bases with no gene match: 10. This CDR3 is 17 amino acids long. Germline V gene lookup returns CDR1 MNHEY and CDR2 SVGEGT.